The following is a T cell receptor beta chain sequence with its context. Authors' processing steps: Amplification of reference gene primers was used by the study to estimate nucleated cell counts. Produced via immunoSEQ multiplex PCR; TCRdb's table is partial and in-frame only. V and J calls plus clone size are reproduced from that table; the DNA served to infer D and trimming. The sample records around 130,000 clones, roughly 84% being singletons. Trimming cost V 2 bases and J 4 bases; bases outside gene matches: 5. The CDR3 is 15 amino acids. Germline V gives CDR1 MNHEY, CDR2 SMNVEV (reference sequence). The entry originates in a study of blood T cell repertoires in COVID-19. The study counted Cohort 3 donors as recovered given two negative PCRs, clearance, or symptom resolution.

This TCR came from a woman in her twenties or thirties who had recovered from COVID-19. Input material: PBMCs or T cells enriched from blood (not recorded which). V gene TRBV27 combines with J gene TRBJ2-1, with 7 positions matching TRBD2. The CDR3 sequence is CASSLGGRAYNEQFF. The CDR3 bases are TGTGCCAGCAGTTTAGGTGGGAGGGCATACAATGAGCAGTTCTTC.